Each of the 2 T cell receptor beta chains below was sequenced from the same sample in a study of cytomegalovirus exposure and HLA in healthy donors. PCR was performed using 60 Vbeta and 13 Jbeta primers. Some clones are missing from TCRdb's copy, which holds only in-frame ones; the method was immunoSEQ multiplex PCR. The sample has about 120,000 clones; more than 65% are singletons. Input material: PBMCs. The receptor set was obtained from a woman younger than 35 in good health and CMV-seronegative.

V gene TRBV19 combines with J gene TRBJ1-5; maybe TRBD1 (6 bases). V lost 8 bases and J lost 1, with 15 bases in between. Looked up from germline, CDR1 is LNHDA and CDR2 is SQIVND (reference sequence). The CDR3 extends over 15 amino acids. CDR3: CASYSGERSNQPQHF. CDR3 nucleotide sequence: TGTGCCAGTTATTCAGGGGAGAGAAGCAATCAGCCCCAGCATTTT.

This chain links TRBV18 with TRBJ2-7; 8 nucleotides agree with TRBD1. The CDR3 consists of 14 residues. The ends lost 5 bases at V and 5 bases at J; junction bases unmatched: 8. CDR1 KGHSH and CDR2 LQKENI come from the germline V gene. The CDR3, as DNA: TGTGCCAGCTCAACCTGGACAGGGTGGGACGAGCAGTACTTC. Protein sequence: CASSTWTGWDEQYF.